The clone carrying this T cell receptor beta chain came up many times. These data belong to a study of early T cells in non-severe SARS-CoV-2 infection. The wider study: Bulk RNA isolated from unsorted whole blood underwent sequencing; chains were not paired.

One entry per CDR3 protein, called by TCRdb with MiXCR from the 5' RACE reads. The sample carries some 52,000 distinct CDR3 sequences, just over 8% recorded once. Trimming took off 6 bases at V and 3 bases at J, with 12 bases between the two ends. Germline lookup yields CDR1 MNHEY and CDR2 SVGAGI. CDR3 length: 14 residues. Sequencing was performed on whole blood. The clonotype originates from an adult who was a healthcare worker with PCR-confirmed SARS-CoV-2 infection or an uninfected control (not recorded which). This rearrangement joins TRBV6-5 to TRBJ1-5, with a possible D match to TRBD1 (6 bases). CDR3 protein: CASSSDRNNQPQHF. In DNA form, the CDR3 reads TGTGCCAGCAGCTCTGACAGGAACAATCAGCCCCAGCATTTT.